Shown below are 25 T cell receptor beta chains from a single sample sequenced in a study of OX40 agonist ivuxolimab in advanced cancers. The method was immunoSEQ multiplex PCR; TCRdb's version includes in-frame clones alone and lacks a portion of them. The sample carries 70,000 or so clones, around 90% recorded once. The sequencing used CD4+ or CD8+ T cells sorted from blood, collected in a trial of the OX40 agonist ivuxolimab. The origin of the receptors is an adult with an advanced solid tumor such as melanoma, head and neck, liver or kidney cancer.

This clone occurred once. The chain couples TRBV7-2 to TRBJ2-2, with 7 nucleotides matching TRBD2. The CDR3 sequence is 16 residues long. The trim removed 1 base at V and 3 bases at J, leaving 5 bases unmatched. Germline values: CDR1 SGHTA, CDR2 FQGNSA. CDR3: CASSLGGGSYTGELFF. The DNA of the CDR3 is TGTGCCAGCAGCTTAGGGGGAGGGTCCTACACCGGGGAGCTGTTTTTT.

The rearrangement uses TRBV15 and TRBJ2-3; the D gene is possibly TRBD1 (5 bases). The germline V and J ends were trimmed by 2 bases and 4 bases, with 7 bases remaining between them. CDR1 is LNHNV, CDR2 YYDKDF, per germline (reference sequence). This CDR3 has 13 residues. The CDR3 DNA sequence: TGTGCCACCAGCAGACACAGGCCAGATACGCAGTATTTT. Its protein product is CATSRHRPDTQYF.

CDR3 amino acids: CASRTRGDYGYTF. Here the CDR3 DNA reads TGTGCCAGTAGGACCAGAGGGGACTATGGCTACACCTTC. The chain joins TRBV19 to TRBJ1-2, with a tentative D call TRBD1 (5 bases). With 6 bases removed from V and 3 bases from J, the gap between germline ends came to 11 bases. In germline, CDR1 is LNHDA, CDR2 SQIVND (reference sequence). The length of the CDR3 is 13 residues.

The CDR3 sequence is CASSFVAGVEQYF. The CDR3 DNA reads TGTGCCAGCAGTTTTGTAGCGGGAGTTGAGCAGTACTTC. The V call is TRBV28, the J call TRBJ2-7; 9 bases are a match to TRBD2. V shed 3 bases, J shed 7 bases, and the junction held 4 bases outside the gene matches. The CDR3 length is 13 residues. CDR1 is MDHEN and CDR2 is SYDVKM in the germline V gene.

The chain links TRBV11-3 to TRBJ2-7; possibly TRBD1 or TRBD2 for D (5 bases each). The germline V and J ends were trimmed by 5 bases and 5 bases, with 16 bases remaining between them. The CDR3 has 14 amino acids. The V gene's germline CDR1 is SGHNT and CDR2 YENEEA. The CDR3: CASSHGARSNEQYF. The DNA of the CDR3 is TGTGCCAGCAGCCACGGGGCGCGGTCCAACGAGCAGTACTTC.

The J gene is TRBJ2-1, the V gene TRBV6-5; 11 bases line up with TRBD1. CDR1 and CDR2 from the germline V gene are MNHEY and SVGAGI. Germline trimming cut 5 bases from V and 3 bases from J; bases unmatched to any gene: 3. CDR3 length equals 15 residues. The CDR3 loop reads CASSRGQGGYNEQFF. The CDR3 coding sequence is TGTGCCAGCAGTAGGGGACAGGGGGGCTACAATGAGCAGTTCTTC.

This clone was recorded a few times. This chain uses TRBV6-6 with TRBJ2-3; no clear D gene. This CDR3 contains 15 residues. Germline V gene lookup returns CDR1 MNHNY and CDR2 SVGAGI (reference sequence). The V end lost 2 bases, the J end lost 0 bases, and 9 bases lay between the germline ends. CDR3 loop: CASSYRRSSTDTQYF. As DNA, the CDR3 is TGTGCCAGCAGTTACAGGAGATCTAGCACAGATACGCAGTATTTT.

The chain recombines TRBV7-2 with TRBJ2-1; the match to TRBD2 covers 7 bases. The CDR3 is 16 amino acids. J lost 5 bases, V lost 1 base, and 8 bases had no gene match. Germline CDR1 is SGHTA and CDR2 is FQGNSA. CDR3 in DNA: TGTGCCAGCAGCTTAGTCTCCCTAGCGGTAAACAATGAGCAGTTCTTC. This gives the protein CASSLVSLAVNNEQFF.

This rearrangement joins TRBV4-3 to TRBJ2-3; D not resolved. CDR1 LGHNA and CDR2 YSLEER come from the germline V gene. Trimming removed 0 bases from V and 3 bases from J, with 7 bases in between. The CDR3 has 14 residues. The CDR3 protein is CASSQEVRTDTQYF. CDR3 nucleotides: TGCGCCAGCAGCCAAGAGGTCCGGACAGATACGCAGTATTTT.

This chain links TRBV20-1 with TRBJ2-5; D ambiguous. Trimming shortened V by 4 bases and J by 5 bases, and 8 bases separated the two germline ends. The CDR3 runs to 11 residues. Germline-derived CDR1 and CDR2 are DFQATT and SNEGSKA (reference sequence). Written as DNA, the CDR3 is TGCAGTGCTAACCCGACGGAGACCCAGTACTTC. As protein: CSANPTETQYF.

The genes are TRBV5-6 and TRBJ1-6; D is possibly TRBD1 (6 bases). The germline CDR1 and CDR2 sequences are SGHDT and YYEEEE. The CDR3 contains 11 residues. CDR3 amino acids: CDCGGPSPLHF. As DNA, the CDR3 is TGTGACTGTGGGGGGCCTTCACCCCTCCACTTT.

This chain connects TRBV29-1 to TRBJ2-1; 11 bases are a match to TRBD2. Losses at the gene ends were 7 bases for V and 5 bases for J; bases not matched to a gene: 7. The CDR3 spans 14 residues. CDR1 SQVTM and CDR2 ANQGSEA come from the germline V gene. CDR3 DNA: TGCAGCGCCACTCCTAGCGGGAGGCACAATGAGCAGTTCTTC. The encoded protein is CSATPSGRHNEQFF.

The J gene is TRBJ2-2, the V gene TRBV7-9, with TRBD1 matching over 7 bases. The V gene's germline CDR1 is SEHNR and CDR2 FQNEAQ (reference sequence). The CDR3 has 14 amino acids. The V and J ends lost 3 bases and 7 bases, in that order; junction bases with no gene match: 5. CDR3 residues: CASSFDREIGELFF. DNA for the CDR3: TGTGCCAGCAGCTTCGACAGGGAGATCGGGGAGCTGTTTTTT.

The chain combines TRBV28 with TRBJ2-5, with D possibly being TRBD1 (6 bases). Germline V gene lookup returns CDR1 MDHEN and CDR2 SYDVKM. V shed 2 bases and J shed 5 bases, with 9 bases lying between them. CDR3 length: 13 amino acids. The CDR3 loop is CASSLGGRETQYF. The DNA of the CDR3 is TGTGCCAGCAGTTTAGGGGGCAGGGAGACCCAGTACTTC.

This chain connects TRBV4-3 to TRBJ2-7; 12 positions match TRBD2. This CDR3 spans 16 amino acids. The V segment lost 3 bases and the J segment 1 base; nucleotides outside the gene matches: 4. The V gene's germline CDR1 is LGHNA and CDR2 YSLEER. Here the CDR3 reads CASSQALAGGSYEQYF. The CDR3 DNA is TGCGCCAGCAGCCAGGCACTAGCGGGAGGTTCCTACGAGCAGTACTTC.

This chain uses TRBV7-2 with TRBJ2-3; D ambiguous. With 1 base removed from V and 5 bases from J, the gap between germline ends came to 1 base. The germline V gene encodes CDR1 SGHTA and CDR2 FQGNSA. This CDR3 comprises 11 residues. The CDR3 spells CASSLVDTQYF. Written as DNA, the CDR3 is TGTGCCAGCAGCTTAGTAGATACGCAGTATTTT. The full variable domain, in which reference TRBV7-2 and TRBJ2-3 provide the parts outside the CDR3, is GAGVSQSPSNKVTEKGKDVELRCDPISGHTALYWYRQSLGQGLEFLIYFQGNSAPDKSGLPSDRFSAERTGGSVSTLTIQRTQQEDSAVYLCASSLVDTQYFGPGTRLTVL.

V is TRBV5-1 and J is TRBJ2-3, with TRBD2 identical over 10 bases. Germline V CDR1 and CDR2: SGHRS, YFSETQ. The CDR3 is 17 residues long. The V segment lost 1 base and the J segment 1 base; nucleotides outside the gene matches: 6. As DNA, the CDR3 is TGCGCCAGCAGCTTGTTTCTAGCGGGAGAGGGCACAGATACGCAGTATTTT. Its protein is CASSLFLAGEGTDTQYF. Complete variable domain (other parts from reference TRBV5-1 and TRBJ2-3): KAGVTQTPRYLIKTRGQQVTLSCSPISGHRSVSWYQQTPGQGLQFLFEYFSETQRNKGNFPGRFSGRQFSNSRSEMNVSTLELGDSALYLCASSLFLAGEGTDTQYFGPGTRLTVL.

This rearrangement joins TRBV6-5 to TRBJ1-1; D perhaps matches TRBD1 (6 bases). V was pared by 5 bases and J by 3 bases, with 13 bases between. The germline V gene has CDR1 MNHEY and CDR2 SVGAGI. This CDR3 is built from 14 residues. CDR3 region: CASSPTGRDTEAFF. For the CDR3, the DNA is TGTGCCAGCAGTCCCACAGGGAGGGACACTGAAGCTTTCTTT.

J is TRBJ2-1 and V is TRBV4-2; D may match TRBD1 or TRBD2 (6 bases each). CDR1 is LGHNA, CDR2 YNFKEQ, per germline. Trimming cost V 1 base and J 9 bases, with 10 bases left between them. This CDR3 comprises 13 residues. CDR3 coding DNA: TGTGCCAGCAGCCAAGTGGGGGGCCGTGAGCAGTTCTTC. This encodes CASSQVGGREQFF.

The V call is TRBV5-4, the J call TRBJ2-4, with TRBD1 as a possible D gene (8 bases). Germline CDR1 reads SGHNT; CDR2 reads YYREEE (reference sequence). The V end was cut by 4 bases, the J end by 4 bases, with 18 bases between. CDR3 length: 16 residues. For the CDR3, the DNA is TGTGCCAGCAGCCCCGGACAGGGAGGGCGGAAAAACATTCAGTACTTC. Translation gives CASSPGQGGRKNIQYF.

This chain uses TRBV29-1 with TRBJ2-1; D is unresolved. The CDR3 extends over 14 amino acids. Germline lookup yields CDR1 SQVTM and CDR2 ANQGSEA. V dropped 2 bases and J dropped 3 bases, with 11 bases sitting between them. The CDR3 loop reads CSVEIGRSYNEQFF. As DNA, the CDR3 is TGCAGCGTTGAAATTGGCAGAAGCTACAATGAGCAGTTCTTC.

The genes are TRBV20-1 and TRBJ1-1; no firm D call. Looked up from germline, CDR1 is DFQATT and CDR2 is SNEGSKA (reference sequence). The CDR3 extends over 11 amino acids. V was pared by 6 bases and J by 1 base, with 6 bases between. The CDR3 spells CSALWNTEAFF. CDR3 coding DNA: TGCAGTGCCCTTTGGAACACTGAAGCTTTCTTT.

In this sample, this clone turned up a few times. V is TRBV4-2 and J is TRBJ1-2; TRBD1 aligns across 8 bases. Unmatched junction bases numbered 8, after V lost 1 base and J lost 4 bases. The CDR3 is made up of 16 amino acids. Germline CDR1 LGHNA, CDR2 YNFKEQ. CDR3 DNA sequence: TGTGCCAGCAGCCAAGCCCCCGGACAGGGTTCCTATGGCTACACCTTC. Its translation: CASSQAPGQGSYGYTF.

This chain joins TRBV9 and TRBJ1-4, with unresolved D. The V and J ends lost 4 bases and 8 bases respectively, with 18 bases between them. CDR1 and CDR2 from the germline V gene are SGDLS and YYNGEE. This CDR3 comprises 15 residues. CDR3: CASSPQGKAREKLFF. The DNA of the CDR3 is TGTGCCAGCAGCCCCCAAGGGAAGGCTCGGGAAAAACTGTTTTTT.

The gene calls are TRBV28 and TRBJ2-7; 10 bases fit TRBD1. The CDR3 consists of 16 residues. V dropped 4 bases and J dropped 0; count of bases not matched to a gene: 6. Germline loops: CDR1 MDHEN, CDR2 SYDVKM. CDR3 nucleotide sequence: TGTGCCAGCAGTTCCTACCGGGACAGGGGCTCCTACGAGCAGTACTTC. As protein: CASSSYRDRGSYEQYF.